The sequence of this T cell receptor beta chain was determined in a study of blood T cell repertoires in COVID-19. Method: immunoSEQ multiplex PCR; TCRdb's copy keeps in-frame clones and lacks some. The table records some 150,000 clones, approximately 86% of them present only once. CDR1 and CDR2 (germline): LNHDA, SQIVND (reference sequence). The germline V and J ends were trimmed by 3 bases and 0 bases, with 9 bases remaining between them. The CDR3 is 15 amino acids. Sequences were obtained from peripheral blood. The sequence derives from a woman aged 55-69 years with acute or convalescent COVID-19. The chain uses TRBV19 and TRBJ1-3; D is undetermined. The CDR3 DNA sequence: TGTGCCAGTAGTATTGGAACAGACTCTGGAAACACCATATATTTT. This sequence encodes CASSIGTDSGNTIYF.